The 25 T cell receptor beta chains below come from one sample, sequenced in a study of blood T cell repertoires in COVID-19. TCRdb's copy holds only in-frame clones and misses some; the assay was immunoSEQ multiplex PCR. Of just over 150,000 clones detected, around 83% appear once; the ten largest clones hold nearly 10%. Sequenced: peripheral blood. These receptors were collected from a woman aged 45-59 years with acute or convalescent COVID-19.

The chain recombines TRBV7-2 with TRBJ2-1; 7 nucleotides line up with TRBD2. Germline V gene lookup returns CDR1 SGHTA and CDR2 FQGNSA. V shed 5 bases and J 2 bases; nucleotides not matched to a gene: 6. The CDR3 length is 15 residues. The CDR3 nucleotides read TGTGCCAGCAGCACCGGGGGGATCCCCTACAATGAGCAGTTCTTC. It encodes CASSTGGIPYNEQFF.

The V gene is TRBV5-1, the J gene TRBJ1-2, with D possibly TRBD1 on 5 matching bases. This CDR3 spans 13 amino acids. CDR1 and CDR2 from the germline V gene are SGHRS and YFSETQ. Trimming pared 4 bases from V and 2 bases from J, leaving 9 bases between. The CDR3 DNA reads TGCGCCAGCAGCGAGGACAAGAACTATGGCTACACCTTC. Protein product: CASSEDKNYGYTF. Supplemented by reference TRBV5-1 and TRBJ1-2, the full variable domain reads KAGVTQTPRYLIKTRGQQVTLSCSPISGHRSVSWYQQTPGQGLQFLFEYFSETQRNKGNFPGRFSGRQFSNSRSEMNVSTLELGDSALYLCASSEDKNYGYTFGSGTRLTVV.

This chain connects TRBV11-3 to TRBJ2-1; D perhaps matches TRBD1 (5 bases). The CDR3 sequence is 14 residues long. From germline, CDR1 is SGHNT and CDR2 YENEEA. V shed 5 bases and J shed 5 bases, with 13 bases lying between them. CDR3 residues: CASSLRADDNEQFF. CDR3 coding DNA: TGTGCCAGCAGCCTCAGGGCGGATGACAATGAGCAGTTCTTC.

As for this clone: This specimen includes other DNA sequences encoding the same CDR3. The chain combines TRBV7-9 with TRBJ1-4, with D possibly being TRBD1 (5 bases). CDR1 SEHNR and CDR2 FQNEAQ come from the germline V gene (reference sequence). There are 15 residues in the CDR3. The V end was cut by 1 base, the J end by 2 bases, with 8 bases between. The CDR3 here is CASSLDRGTNEKLFF. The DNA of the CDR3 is TGTGCCAGCAGCTTAGATAGGGGCACTAATGAAAAACTGTTTTTT.

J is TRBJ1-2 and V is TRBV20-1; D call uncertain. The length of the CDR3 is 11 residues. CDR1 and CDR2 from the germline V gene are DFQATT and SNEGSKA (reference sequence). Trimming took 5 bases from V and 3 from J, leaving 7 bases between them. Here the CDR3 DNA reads TGCAGTGCTGTGAACTACTATGGCTACACCTTC. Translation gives CSAVNYYGYTF.

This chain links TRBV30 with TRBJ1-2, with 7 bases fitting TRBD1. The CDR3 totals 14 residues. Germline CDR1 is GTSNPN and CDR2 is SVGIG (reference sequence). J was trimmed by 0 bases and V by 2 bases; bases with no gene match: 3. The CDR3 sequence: CAWSNQGANYGYTF. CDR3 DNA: TGTGCCTGGAGTAACCAGGGGGCTAACTATGGCTACACCTTC.

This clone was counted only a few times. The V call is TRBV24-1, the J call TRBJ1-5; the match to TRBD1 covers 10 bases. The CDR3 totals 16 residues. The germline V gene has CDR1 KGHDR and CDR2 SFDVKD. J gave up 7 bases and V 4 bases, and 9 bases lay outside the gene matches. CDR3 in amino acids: CATSDRMTGGGQPQHF. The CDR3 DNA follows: TGTGCCACCAGTGACCGAATGACAGGGGGCGGACAGCCCCAGCATTTT.

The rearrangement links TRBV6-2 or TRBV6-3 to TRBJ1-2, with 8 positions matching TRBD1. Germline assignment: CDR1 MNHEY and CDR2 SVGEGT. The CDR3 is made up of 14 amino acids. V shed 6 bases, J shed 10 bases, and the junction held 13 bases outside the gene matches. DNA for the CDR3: TGTGCCAGCAGCGTAAATCGCGGACAGGGCCACTACACCTTC. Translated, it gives CASSVNRGQGHYTF.

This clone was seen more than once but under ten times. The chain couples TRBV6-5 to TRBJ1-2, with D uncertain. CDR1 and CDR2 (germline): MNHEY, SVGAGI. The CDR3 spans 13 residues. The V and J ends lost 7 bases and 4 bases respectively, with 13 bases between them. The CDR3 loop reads CASNPGGRYGYTF. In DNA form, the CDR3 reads TGTGCCAGCAACCCGGGAGGCCGCTATGGCTACACCTTC.

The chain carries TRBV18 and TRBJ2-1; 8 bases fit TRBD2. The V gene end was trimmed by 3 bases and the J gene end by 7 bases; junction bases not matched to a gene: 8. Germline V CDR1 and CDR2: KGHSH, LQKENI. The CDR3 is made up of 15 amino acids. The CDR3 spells CASSPSGGAWNEQFF. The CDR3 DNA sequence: TGTGCCAGCTCACCCTCCGGGGGGGCTTGGAATGAGCAGTTCTTC.

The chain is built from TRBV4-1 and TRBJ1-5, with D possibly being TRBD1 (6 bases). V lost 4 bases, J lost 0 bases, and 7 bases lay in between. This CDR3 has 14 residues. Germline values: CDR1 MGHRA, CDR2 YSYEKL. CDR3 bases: TGCGCCAGCAGCCTAGGGGGTAGCAATCAGCCCCAGCATTTT. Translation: CASSLGGSNQPQHF.

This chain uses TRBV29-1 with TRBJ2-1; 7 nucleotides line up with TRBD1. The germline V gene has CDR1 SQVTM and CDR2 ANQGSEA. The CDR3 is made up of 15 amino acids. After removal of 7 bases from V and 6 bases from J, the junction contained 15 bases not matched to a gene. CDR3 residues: CSAKQQGYKGNEQFF. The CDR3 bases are TGCAGCGCCAAACAACAGGGGTACAAGGGCAATGAGCAGTTCTTC.

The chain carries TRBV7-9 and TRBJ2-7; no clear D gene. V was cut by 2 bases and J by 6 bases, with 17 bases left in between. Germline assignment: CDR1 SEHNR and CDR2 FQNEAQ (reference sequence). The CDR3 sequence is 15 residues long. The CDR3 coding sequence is TGTGCCAGCAGCTTACCCGCAGGCACTTTTTCCGAGCAGTACTTC. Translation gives CASSLPAGTFSEQYF.

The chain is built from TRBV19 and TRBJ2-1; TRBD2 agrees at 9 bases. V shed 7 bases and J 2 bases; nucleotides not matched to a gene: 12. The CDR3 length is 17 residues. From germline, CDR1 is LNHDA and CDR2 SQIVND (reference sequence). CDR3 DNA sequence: TGTGCCAGTACCGGCGGGGGGGCCGTAAAGGCCTACAATGAGCAGTTCTTC. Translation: CASTGGGAVKAYNEQFF.

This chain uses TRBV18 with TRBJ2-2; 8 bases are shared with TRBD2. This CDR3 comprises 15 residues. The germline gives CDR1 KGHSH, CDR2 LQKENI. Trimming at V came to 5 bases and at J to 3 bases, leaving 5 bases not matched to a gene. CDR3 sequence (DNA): TGTGCCAGCTCAGCGGGGACTAGACACACCGGGGAGCTGTTTTTT. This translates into CASSAGTRHTGELFF.

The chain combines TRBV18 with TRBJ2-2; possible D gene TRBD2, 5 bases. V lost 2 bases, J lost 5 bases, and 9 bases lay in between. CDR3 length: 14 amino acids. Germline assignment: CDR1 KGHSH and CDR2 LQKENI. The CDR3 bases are TGTGCCAGCTCACCAAGCGGCGCAACCGGGGAGCTGTTTTTT. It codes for CASSPSGATGELFF.

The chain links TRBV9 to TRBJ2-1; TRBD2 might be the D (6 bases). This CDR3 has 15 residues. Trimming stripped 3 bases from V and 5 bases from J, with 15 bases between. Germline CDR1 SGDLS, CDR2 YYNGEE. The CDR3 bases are TGTGCCAGCAGCGGTCTGGGAGGAGTCAACAATGAGCAGTTCTTC. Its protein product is CASSGLGGVNNEQFF.

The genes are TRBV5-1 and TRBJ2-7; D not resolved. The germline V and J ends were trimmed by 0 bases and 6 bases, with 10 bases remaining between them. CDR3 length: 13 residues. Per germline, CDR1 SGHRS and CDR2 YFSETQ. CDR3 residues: CASSLGHGLEQYF. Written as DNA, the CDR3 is TGCGCCAGCAGCTTGGGACATGGGCTCGAGCAGTACTTC.

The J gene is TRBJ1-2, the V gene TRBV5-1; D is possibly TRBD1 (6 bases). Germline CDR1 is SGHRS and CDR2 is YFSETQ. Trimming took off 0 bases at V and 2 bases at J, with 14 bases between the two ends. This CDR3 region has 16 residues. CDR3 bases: TGCGCCAGCAGCTTGGGGGACAACCTGGCAAACTATGGCTACACCTTC. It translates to CASSLGDNLANYGYTF.

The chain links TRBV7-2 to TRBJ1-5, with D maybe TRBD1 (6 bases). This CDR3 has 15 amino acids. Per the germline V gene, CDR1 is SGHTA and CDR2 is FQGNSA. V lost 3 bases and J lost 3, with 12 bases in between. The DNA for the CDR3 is TGTGCCAGCAGCTTTTACAGGGAAACCAATCAGCCCCAGCATTTT. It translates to CASSFYRETNQPQHF.

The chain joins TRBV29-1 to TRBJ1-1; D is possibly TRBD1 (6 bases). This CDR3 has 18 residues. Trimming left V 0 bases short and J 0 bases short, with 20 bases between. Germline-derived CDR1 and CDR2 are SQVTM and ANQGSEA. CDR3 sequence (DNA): TGCAGCGTTGAAGATCGCCGGGACATTTTTTACATGAACACTGAAGCTTTCTTT. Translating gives CSVEDRRDIFYMNTEAFF.

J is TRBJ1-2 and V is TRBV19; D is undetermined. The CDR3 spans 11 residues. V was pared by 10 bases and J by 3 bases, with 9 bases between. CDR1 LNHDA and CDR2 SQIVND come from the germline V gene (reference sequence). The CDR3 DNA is TGTGCCACCGCGGTGTACTATGGCTACACCTTC. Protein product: CATAVYYGYTF.

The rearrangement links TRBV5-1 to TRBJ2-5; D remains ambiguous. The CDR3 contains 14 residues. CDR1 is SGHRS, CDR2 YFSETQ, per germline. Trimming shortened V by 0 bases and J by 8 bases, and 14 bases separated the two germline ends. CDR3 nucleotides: TGCGCCAGCAGCTTGGGACACCTCGAAGGCACCCAGTACTTC. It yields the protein CASSLGHLEGTQYF.

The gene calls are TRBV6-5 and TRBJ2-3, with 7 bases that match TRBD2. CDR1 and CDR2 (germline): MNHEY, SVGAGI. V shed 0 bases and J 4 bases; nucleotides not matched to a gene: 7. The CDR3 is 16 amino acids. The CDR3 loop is CASSYSAGDGADTQYF. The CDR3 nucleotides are TGTGCCAGCAGTTACTCCGCGGGAGACGGGGCAGATACGCAGTATTTT.

Here the CDR3 DNA reads TGTGCCAGCATGTTGGGGGGTTCCACAGATACGCAGTATTTT. Amino acid sequence: CASMLGGSTDTQYF. The V gene is TRBV4-2, the J gene TRBJ2-3; tentatively, D is TRBD2 (6 bases). Trimming stripped 7 bases from V and 2 bases from J, with 13 bases between. Looked up from germline, CDR1 is LGHNA and CDR2 is YNFKEQ. The CDR3 extends over 14 amino acids.